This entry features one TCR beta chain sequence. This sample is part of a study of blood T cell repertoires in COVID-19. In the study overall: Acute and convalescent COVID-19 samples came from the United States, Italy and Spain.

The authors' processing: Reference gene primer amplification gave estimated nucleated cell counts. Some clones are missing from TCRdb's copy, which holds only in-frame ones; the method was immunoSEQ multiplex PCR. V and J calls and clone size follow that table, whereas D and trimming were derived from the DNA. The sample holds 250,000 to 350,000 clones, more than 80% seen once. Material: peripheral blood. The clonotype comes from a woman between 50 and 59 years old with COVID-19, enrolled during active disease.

CDR3 in amino acids: CSASQGVNTEAFF. The CDR3 DNA reads as TGCAGTGCTAGTCAGGGGGTGAACACTGAAGCTTTCTTT. The V call is TRBV20-1, the J call TRBJ1-1; 7 bases are shared with TRBD1. CDR1 and CDR2 from the germline V gene are DFQATT and SNEGSKA (reference sequence). V gave up 3 bases and J gave up 0 bases; unmatched junction bases: 1. The CDR3 is 13 residues long.